The rows below give T cell receptor beta chains drawn from one sample of a study of blood T cell repertoires in COVID-19. Assay: immunoSEQ multiplex PCR; the TCRdb copy retains only in-frame clones and omits some. The data contain tens of thousands of clones, roughly 89% of them singletons. Sequences were obtained from peripheral blood. The receptors originated from an older woman with COVID-19, enrolled during active disease. Each CDR3 is given with its conserved first and last residue. Fields, in order: D gene, clone size, CDR3 length, J gene, V gene, CDR3 DNA, CDR3 protein. A D gene is named only where the DNA matches it firmly. Only part of the rows carry a size: once, few, many, or a class if the clone is expanded.

d_call: TRBD1
clone_size: NA
cdr3_length: 14
j_call: TRBJ1-2
v_call: TRBV5-4
cdr3_nt: TGTGCCAGCAGCTCGGGACAGGACCTCTATGGCTACACCTTC
cdr3_aa: CASSSGQDLYGYTF

d_call: NA
clone_size: NA
cdr3_length: 16
j_call: TRBJ1-6
v_call: TRBV5-1
cdr3_nt: TGCGCCAGTAAAGAGGGCGGGGAGATCAATAATTCACCCCTCCACTTT
cdr3_aa: CASKEGGEINNSPLHF

d_call: TRBD1
clone_size: NA
cdr3_length: 14
j_call: TRBJ2-7
v_call: TRBV28
cdr3_nt: TGTGCCAGCAAATCCGGGACAGTAGCCTACGAGCAGTACTTC
cdr3_aa: CASKSGTVAYEQYF

d_call: NA
clone_size: NA
cdr3_length: 13
j_call: TRBJ2-7
v_call: TRBV7-3
cdr3_nt: TGTGCCAGCAGCTTACCCGGACATTACGAGCAGTACTTC
cdr3_aa: CASSLPGHYEQYF

d_call: TRBD1
clone_size: NA
cdr3_length: 15
j_call: TRBJ1-2
v_call: TRBV9
cdr3_nt: TGTGCCAGCAGCGCCTCCGGACAGGGCTACTATGGCTACACCTTC
cdr3_aa: CASSASGQGYYGYTF

d_call: TRBD2
clone_size: NA
cdr3_length: 18
j_call: TRBJ2-7
v_call: TRBV7-9
cdr3_nt: TGTGCCAGCAGCCCCCTCCTTCCATCAAGACTAGCGGGAGACGAGCAGTACTTC
cdr3_aa: CASSPLLPSRLAGDEQYF

d_call: NA
clone_size: once
cdr3_length: 19
j_call: TRBJ1-6
v_call: TRBV11-3
cdr3_nt: TGTGCCAGCAGCTTACAGTTTGGGGGCCGGGGCAGCTATAATTCACCCCTCCACTTT
cdr3_aa: CASSLQFGGRGSYNSPLHF

d_call: NA
clone_size: NA
cdr3_length: 16
j_call: TRBJ1-2
v_call: TRBV11-2
cdr3_nt: TGTGCCAGCAGCTTAGCTCCACCAGGAGGGAGGTATGGCTACACCTTC
cdr3_aa: CASSLAPPGGRYGYTF

d_call: TRBD1
clone_size: once
cdr3_length: 14
j_call: TRBJ1-2
v_call: TRBV5-1
cdr3_nt: TGCGCCAGCACCTTGCCCGGGACAGTGGAGGGCTACACCTTC
cdr3_aa: CASTLPGTVEGYTF

d_call: TRBD2
clone_size: NA
cdr3_length: 15
j_call: TRBJ2-7
v_call: TRBV2
cdr3_nt: TGTGCCAGCAGCGTAGCGGGAGGGCTTATCATCGAGCAGTACTTC
cdr3_aa: CASSVAGGLIIEQYF

d_call: NA
clone_size: NA
cdr3_length: 11
j_call: TRBJ2-7
v_call: TRBV20-1
cdr3_nt: TGCAGTGCACTTCAGGGGTACGAGCAGTACTTC
cdr3_aa: CSALQGYEQYF

d_call: TRBD1
clone_size: NA
cdr3_length: 15
j_call: TRBJ1-5
v_call: TRBV25-1
cdr3_nt: TGTGCCAGCAGTGAATGGGGACAGGGGGACCAGCCCCAGCATTTT
cdr3_aa: CASSEWGQGDQPQHF

d_call: NA
clone_size: few
cdr3_length: 15
j_call: TRBJ2-3
v_call: TRBV28
cdr3_nt: TGTGCCAGCAGTTGGCTAGCGCCCAGCACAGATACGCAGTATTTT
cdr3_aa: CASSWLAPSTDTQYF

d_call: TRBD1
clone_size: few
cdr3_length: 15
j_call: TRBJ2-3
v_call: TRBV3-1/TRBV3-2
cdr3_nt: TGTGCCAGCAGCCGCACAGGGGGCGGCACAGATACGCAGTATTTT
cdr3_aa: CASSRTGGGTDTQYF

d_call: NA
clone_size: NA
cdr3_length: 13
j_call: TRBJ1-5
v_call: TRBV4-1
cdr3_nt: TGCGCCAGCAGCCAAGGCCGGGATCAGCCCCAGCATTTT
cdr3_aa: CASSQGRDQPQHF

d_call: NA
clone_size: NA
cdr3_length: 15
j_call: TRBJ1-1
v_call: TRBV4-2
cdr3_nt: TGTGCCAGCAGCCATCCTCCGGGGAGGAGCACTGAAGCTTTCTTT
cdr3_aa: CASSHPPGRSTEAFF

d_call: TRBD1
clone_size: NA
cdr3_length: 13
j_call: TRBJ2-1
v_call: TRBV7-9
cdr3_nt: TGTGCCAGCAGCTTCGACAGGGGCAATGAGCAGTTCTTC
cdr3_aa: CASSFDRGNEQFF

d_call: TRBD1
clone_size: NA
cdr3_length: 15
j_call: TRBJ1-3
v_call: TRBV7-8
cdr3_nt: TGTGCCAGCAGCTTACGGCGACAGGGCGTTTACACCATATATTTT
cdr3_aa: CASSLRRQGVYTIYF

d_call: TRBD2
clone_size: NA
cdr3_length: 19
j_call: TRBJ2-4
v_call: TRBV18
cdr3_nt: TGTGCCAGCTCACCACGAGACTCTGGACTAGCGGCAGCCAAAAACATTCAGTACTTC
cdr3_aa: CASSPRDSGLAAAKNIQYF

d_call: NA
clone_size: NA
cdr3_length: 14
j_call: TRBJ1-1
v_call: TRBV6-5
cdr3_nt: TGTGCCAGCAGTTACACGGGGGATGACACTGAAGCTTTCTTT
cdr3_aa: CASSYTGDDTEAFF

d_call: NA
clone_size: NA
cdr3_length: 15
j_call: TRBJ2-7
v_call: TRBV24-1
cdr3_nt: TGTGCCACCAGCTACCTGATAGAGAGGCTCCACGAGCAGTACTTC
cdr3_aa: CATSYLIERLHEQYF

d_call: NA
clone_size: few
cdr3_length: 11
j_call: TRBJ1-1
v_call: TRBV20-1
cdr3_nt: TGCAGTGCCGATACAGAGCATGAAGCTTTCTTT
cdr3_aa: CSADTEHEAFF

d_call: NA
clone_size: NA
cdr3_length: 16
j_call: TRBJ1-6
v_call: TRBV2
cdr3_nt: TGTGCCAGCAGTGAGAGGGATGCAGGAAATAATTCACCCCTCCACTTT
cdr3_aa: CASSERDAGNNSPLHF

d_call: NA
clone_size: NA
cdr3_length: 16
j_call: TRBJ2-1
v_call: TRBV5-1
cdr3_nt: TGCGCCAGCAGCTTGGCGTCCAGGGTAATAAACAATGAGCAGTTCTTC
cdr3_aa: CASSLASRVINNEQFF

d_call: NA
clone_size: NA
cdr3_length: 14
j_call: TRBJ2-7
v_call: TRBV2
cdr3_nt: TGTGCCAGCAGGCCACTAGGGGGTTCCTACGAGCAGTACTTC
cdr3_aa: CASRPLGGSYEQYF

d_call: NA
clone_size: NA
cdr3_length: 15
j_call: TRBJ2-7
v_call: TRBV7-2
cdr3_nt: TGTGCCAGCAGCTTAGACGGCGGGATGGTCTACGAGCAGTACTTC
cdr3_aa: CASSLDGGMVYEQYF

d_call: NA
clone_size: once
cdr3_length: 14
j_call: TRBJ2-4
v_call: TRBV2
cdr3_nt: TGTGCCAGCAGCGACAGGCTAGCCAAAAACATTCAGTACTTC
cdr3_aa: CASSDRLAKNIQYF

d_call: NA
clone_size: NA
cdr3_length: 13
j_call: TRBJ2-5
v_call: TRBV12-3/TRBV12-4
cdr3_nt: TGTGCCAGCAGTTGGAGGGGCGCGGAGACCCAGTACTTC
cdr3_aa: CASSWRGAETQYF

d_call: NA
clone_size: NA
cdr3_length: 13
j_call: TRBJ1-1
v_call: TRBV19
cdr3_nt: TGTGCCAGTAGTTTGTGGCGGGGCACTGAAGCTTTCTTT
cdr3_aa: CASSLWRGTEAFF

d_call: NA
clone_size: NA
cdr3_length: 15
j_call: TRBJ1-5
v_call: TRBV28
cdr3_nt: TGTGCCAGCAGTTTACAGCAGGGGAGCAATCAGCCCCAGCATTTT
cdr3_aa: CASSLQQGSNQPQHF

d_call: TRBD1
clone_size: NA
cdr3_length: 16
j_call: TRBJ2-3
v_call: TRBV19
cdr3_nt: TGTGCCAGTAGTATCGGCTCCGGACAGGGGTCAGATACGCAGTATTTT
cdr3_aa: CASSIGSGQGSDTQYF